This T cell receptor beta chain comes out of a study of blood T cell repertoires in COVID-19. About the study: Donors in the United States, Italy and Spain gave samples during acute or convalescent COVID-19. PBMCs, B-cell-depleted T cells, or T cells were the source of the cDNA or gDNA that made up the material.

This CDR3 region has 13 residues. Germline CDR1 is SGHTA and CDR2 is FQGTGA. Deletions cut 5 bases from V and 3 bases from J, with 8 bases between. In the original workflow: Reference gene primer amplification gave estimated nucleated cell counts. Clones were sequenced by immunoSEQ multiplex PCR, and TCRdb holds only the in-frame ones, with some missing. That table is the source of V, J and clone size, and D and trimming were worked out from the DNA. The table includes more than 60,000 clones, approximately 90% detected once. What was sequenced was peripheral blood. The sequence was obtained from a woman at least 80 years old with active or convalescent COVID-19. The V and J genes are TRBV7-3 and TRBJ1-3, with D hard to call. CDR3 in amino acids: CASSTAGGNTIYF. Here the CDR3 DNA reads TGTGCCAGCAGCACCGCAGGTGGAAACACCATATATTTT.